The entry below describes one T cell receptor beta chain. Antigen specificity is unknown. This sample is drawn from a study of CD8+CD57+ T cells in acquired aplastic anemia. V was shortened by 5 bases and J by 8 bases, with 18 bases between the two germline ends. Germline CDR1 is SGHVS and CDR2 is FNYEAQ. The CDR3 is 15 residues long. Selection for sequencing was limited to patients who had shown CD8+CD57+ cell expansion by flow cytometry. Patients had not yet gotten any therapy when their blood was taken for sampling. Notes on the study in general: The number of CD8+ CDR3 sequences shared by patients and controls was approximately 30.

According to the study, genomic DNA was the template for TCR beta VDJ and CDR3 profiling. TCRdb reprocessed the reads via MiXCR and lists one record per CDR3 protein. Here the sample spans approximately 57,000 distinct CDR3 sequences, 55% to 70% being singletons. The chain combines TRBV7-6 with TRBJ1-4; TRBD1 might be the D (5 bases). The sequencing sample was made of sorted CD4+, CD8+, or CD8+CD57+ T cells (not recorded which) from PBMCs. This sequence was found in a human donor with aplastic anemia. CDR3 DNA sequence: TGTGCCAGCAGCCTCGCGGGACCCGGGGAAGAAAAACTGTTTTTT. Translated: CASSLAGPGEEKLFF. Variable domain in full (rest from reference TRBV7-6 and TRBJ1-4): GAGVSQSPRYKVTKRGQDVALRCDPISGHVSLYWYRQALGQGPEFLTYFNYEAQQDKSGLPNDRFSAERPEGSISTLTIQRTEQRDSAMYRCASSLAGPGEEKLFFGSGTQLSVL.